Each of the 10 T cell receptor beta chains below was sequenced from the same sample in a study of precursors of human CD4 cytotoxic T cells. Four sorted CD4+ memory subsets, central memory, effector memory, IL-7R-high TEMRA and IL-7R-negative TEMRA, were UMI-sequenced. Via MiXCR, TCRdb re-called the reads, giving one row per CDR3 protein. The sample carries 150 to 200 distinct CDR3 sequences, 41% recorded once. Material for sequencing was memory CD4+ T cells from blood (PBMCs). The receptor source for this set is a human donor in good health.

This clonotype counts as hyperexpanded (1% or more). This chain links TRBV20-1 with TRBJ1-1, with 7 nucleotides matching TRBD1. After removal of 3 bases from V and 2 bases from J, the junction contained 9 bases not matched to a gene. Germline lookup yields CDR1 DFQATT and CDR2 SNEGSKA (reference sequence). The length of the CDR3 is 15 residues. CDR3 nucleotide sequence: TGCAGTGCTAGTCGGGACAGATCTAGCAACACTGAAGCTTTCTTT. Protein product: CSASRDRSSNTEAFF.

This clonotype was detected once. This rearrangement joins TRBV6-5 to TRBJ1-1; no clear D gene. V dropped 0 bases and J dropped 0 bases, with 8 bases sitting between them. This CDR3 is built from 15 residues. Germline loops: CDR1 MNHEY, CDR2 SVGAGI. Written as DNA, the CDR3 is TGTGCCAGCAGTTACTCAGGACGGATGAACACTGAAGCTTTCTTT. Translated, it gives CASSYSGRMNTEAFF.

By share of the sample, this clonotype is large (0.1 to 1%). This chain uses TRBV18 with TRBJ2-7, with TRBD1 matching 7 bases. This CDR3 region has 14 residues. J gave up 3 bases and V 5 bases, and 7 bases lay outside the gene matches. CDR1 KGHSH and CDR2 LQKENI come from the germline V gene. The DNA for the CDR3 is TGTGCCAGCTCAAGCCGGGACAGACTCTACGAGCAGTACTTC. Protein sequence: CASSSRDRLYEQYF.

The chain employs TRBV9 and TRBJ2-7; 8 nucleotides line up with TRBD2. This CDR3 is built from 15 residues. CDR1 is SGDLS and CDR2 is YYNGEE in the germline V gene. Losses at the gene ends were 3 bases for V and 3 bases for J; bases not matched to a gene: 8. CDR3 sequence reads: CASSGSSGALYEQYF. The CDR3 DNA sequence: TGTGCCAGCAGCGGGAGTAGCGGGGCCCTCTACGAGCAGTACTTC. The full variable domain, completed using reference TRBV9 and TRBJ2-7, is DSGVTQTPKHLITATGQRVTLRCSPRSGDLSVYWYQQSLDQGLQFLIQYYNGEERAKGNILERFSAQQFPDLHSELNLSSLELGDSALYFCASSGSSGALYEQYFGPGTRLTVT.

The chain couples TRBV12-5 to TRBJ1-2; 7 bases line up with TRBD1. The CDR3 has 14 residues. Germline CDR1 reads LGHNT; CDR2 reads FRNRAP. V was pared by 2 bases and J by 3 bases, with 3 bases of the junction left unmatched. The CDR3 sequence is CASGLPQGDYGYTF. The CDR3 region has the DNA TGTGCTAGTGGTTTGCCTCAGGGGGACTATGGCTACACCTTC. The whole variable domain, filled in from reference TRBV12-5 and TRBJ1-2, reads DARVTQTPRHKVTEMGQEVTMRCQPILGHNTVFWYRQTMMQGLELLAYFRNRAPLDDSGMPKDRFSAEMPDATLATLKIQPSEPRDSAVYFCASGLPQGDYGYTFGSGTRLTVV.

The J gene is TRBJ2-7, the V gene TRBV28; 10 bases align to TRBD1. V was clipped by 4 bases and J by 5 bases; unmatched bases: 8. The CDR3 loop spans 15 amino acids. Germline CDR1 MDHEN, CDR2 SYDVKM. The CDR3 reads CASSSLGQGVNEQYF. The CDR3 nucleotides are TGTGCCAGCAGTTCTTTAGGACAGGGGGTTAACGAGCAGTACTTC.

By sample share, this clonotype is large. The V and J genes are TRBV28 and TRBJ2-3; D possibly corresponds to TRBD1 (6 bases). CDR3 size: 17 residues. Germline V gene data show CDR1 as MDHEN and CDR2 as SYDVKM. V lost 5 bases to trimming and J lost 0 bases, with 18 bases between them. The CDR3 loop is CASSPLGQLSSTDTQYF. Here the CDR3 DNA reads TGTGCCAGCAGTCCCCTCGGACAGCTCAGTAGCACAGATACGCAGTATTTT.

Only one count was recorded for this clonotype. The chain links TRBV18 to TRBJ1-5, with D hard to call. Germline CDR1 and CDR2: KGHSH and LQKENI. The CDR3 is 14 amino acids. V was cut by 6 bases and J by 3 bases, with 12 bases left in between. CDR3 coding DNA: TGTGCCAGCTCTGCAAACGGGAACAATCAGCCCCAGCATTTT. This codes for CASSANGNNQPQHF. Using reference TRBV18 and TRBJ1-5 for the parts outside the CDR3, the full variable domain is NAGVMQNPRHLVRRRGQEARLRCSPMKGHSHVYWYRQLPEEGLKFMVYLQKENIIDESGMPKERFSAEFPKEGPSILRIQQVVRGDSAAYFCASSANGNNQPQHFGDGTRLSIL.

V gene TRBV12-3 or TRBV12-4 combines with J gene TRBJ2-3; D not certain. The CDR3 consists of 13 residues. V gave up 2 bases and J gave up 6 bases, with 9 bases separating them. The CDR3 loop is CASSLLPKDTQYF. CDR3 coding DNA: TGTGCCAGCAGTTTACTGCCCAAGGATACGCAGTATTTT.

The count of this clonotype is one. This chain links TRBV6-5 with TRBJ2-2, with D perhaps matching TRBD1 (5 bases). The V end lost 6 bases, the J end lost 4 bases, and 18 bases lay between the germline ends. The germline V gene has CDR1 MNHEY and CDR2 SVGAGI. The CDR3 spans 16 residues. CDR3 region: CASSPPWGPVTGELFF. CDR3 in DNA: TGTGCCAGCAGCCCACCGTGGGGCCCCGTCACCGGGGAGCTGTTTTTT.